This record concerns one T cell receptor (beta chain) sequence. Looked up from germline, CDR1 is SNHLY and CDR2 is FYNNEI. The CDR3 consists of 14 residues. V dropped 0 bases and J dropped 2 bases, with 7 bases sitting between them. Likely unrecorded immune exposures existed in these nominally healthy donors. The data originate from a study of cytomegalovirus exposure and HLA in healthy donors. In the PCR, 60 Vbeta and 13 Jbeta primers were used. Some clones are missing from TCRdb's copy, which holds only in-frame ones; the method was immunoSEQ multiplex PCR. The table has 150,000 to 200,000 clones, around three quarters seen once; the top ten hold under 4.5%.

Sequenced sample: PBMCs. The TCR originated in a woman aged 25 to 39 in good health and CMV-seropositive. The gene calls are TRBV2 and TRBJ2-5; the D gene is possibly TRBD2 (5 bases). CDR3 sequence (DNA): TGTGCCAGCAGTGAAGCGAGGACTCAAGAGACCCAGTACTTC. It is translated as CASSEARTQETQYF.